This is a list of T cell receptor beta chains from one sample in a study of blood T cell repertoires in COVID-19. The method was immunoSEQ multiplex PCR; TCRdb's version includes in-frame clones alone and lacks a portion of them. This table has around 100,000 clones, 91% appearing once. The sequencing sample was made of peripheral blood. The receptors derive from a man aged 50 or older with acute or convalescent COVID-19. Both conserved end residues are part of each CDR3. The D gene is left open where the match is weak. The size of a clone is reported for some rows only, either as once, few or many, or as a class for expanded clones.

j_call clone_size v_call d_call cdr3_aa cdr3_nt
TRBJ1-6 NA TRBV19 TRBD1 CASSTDRGPYNSPLHF TGTGCCAGTAGTACCGACAGGGGACCCTATAATTCACCCCTCCACTTT
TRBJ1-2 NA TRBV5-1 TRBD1 CASSLAPGQAYGYTF TGCGCCAGCAGCTTGGCCCCAGGACAGGCCTATGGCTACACCTTC
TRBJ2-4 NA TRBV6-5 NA CASRQANIQYF TGTGCCAGCAGGCAGGCGAACATTCAGTACTTC
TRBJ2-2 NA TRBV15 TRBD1 CATSRTGRTGELFF TGTGCCACCAGCAGGACAGGGCGCACCGGGGAGCTGTTTTTT
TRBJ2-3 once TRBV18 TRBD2 CASSPRRLSGGATDTQYF TGTGCCAGCTCACCCCGACGGCTAAGCGGGGGTGCGACAGATACGCAGTATTTT
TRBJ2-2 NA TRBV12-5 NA CASGWTVGAPSPGELFF TGTGCTAGTGGTTGGACAGTGGGGGCGCCGAGTCCCGGGGAGCTGTTTTTT
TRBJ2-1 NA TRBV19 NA CASSMAQGNNEQFF TGTGCCAGTAGTATGGCACAGGGAAACAATGAGCAGTTCTTC
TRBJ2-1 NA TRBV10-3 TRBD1 CAISGGQGDEQFF TGTGCCATCAGTGGAGGACAGGGGGATGAGCAGTTCTTC
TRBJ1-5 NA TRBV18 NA CASSRTGEINQPQHF TGTGCCAGCTCTCGCACCGGGGAGATCAATCAGCCCCAGCATTTT
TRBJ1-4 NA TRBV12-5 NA CASGLDSRTRDSEKLFF TGTGCTAGTGGTCTCGATTCCCGAACCAGGGATAGTGAAAAACTGTTTTTT
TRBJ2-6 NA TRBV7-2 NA CASSFQGGAGANVLTF TGTGCCAGCAGCTTTCAGGGAGGCGCTGGGGCCAACGTCCTGACTTTC
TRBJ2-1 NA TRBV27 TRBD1 CASRNRGGHNEQFF TGTGCCAGCCGGAACCGAGGGGGCCACAATGAGCAGTTCTTC
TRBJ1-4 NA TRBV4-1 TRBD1 CASSHPTGGDEKLFF TGCGCCAGCAGCCATCCGACAGGGGGGGATGAAAAACTGTTTTTT
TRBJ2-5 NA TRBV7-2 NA CASSLGSLGSETQYF TGTGCCAGCAGCTTAGGTAGCCTTGGGTCGGAGACCCAGTACTTC
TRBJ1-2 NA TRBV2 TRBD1 CATTSLTGFFVHGYTF TGTGCCACAACGTCCCTGACAGGGTTCTTTGTCCATGGCTACACCTTC
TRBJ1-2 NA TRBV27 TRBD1 CASSRQGATYGYTF TGTGCCAGCAGCAGACAGGGGGCGACTTACGGCTACACCTTC
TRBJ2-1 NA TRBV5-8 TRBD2 CASSLGAGGRSYNEQFF TGTGCCAGCAGCTTGGGGGCGGGGGGAAGGTCCTACAATGAGCAGTTCTTC
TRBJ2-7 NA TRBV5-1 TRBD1 CASSLGEGGRNEQYF TGCGCCAGCAGCTTGGGTGAAGGGGGCCGCAACGAGCAGTACTTC
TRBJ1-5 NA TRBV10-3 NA CAISDNGGPYQPQHF TGTGCCATCAGTGATAACGGCGGGCCATATCAGCCCCAGCATTTT
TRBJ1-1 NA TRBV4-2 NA CASSQDHREEAFF TGTGCCAGCAGCCAAGACCACAGGGAGGAAGCTTTCTTT
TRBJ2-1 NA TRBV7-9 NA CASSLRTDLNEQFF TGTGCCAGCAGCTTAAGGACAGACCTGAATGAGCAGTTCTTC
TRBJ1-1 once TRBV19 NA CASSSPLGRWVNTEAFF TGTGCCAGTAGTAGCCCCCTTGGCAGGTGGGTGAACACTGAAGCTTTCTTT
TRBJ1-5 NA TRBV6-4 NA CASSDSAANGQPQHF TGTGCCAGCAGTGACTCGGCAGCAAACGGGCAGCCCCAGCATTTT
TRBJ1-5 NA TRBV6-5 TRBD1 CASSRTRDRDQPQHF TGTGCCAGCAGCCGCACCCGGGACAGGGATCAGCCCCAGCATTTT
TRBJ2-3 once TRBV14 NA CASSQSQIPSTDTQYF TGTGCCAGCAGCCAATCACAGATTCCTAGCACAGATACGCAGTATTTT
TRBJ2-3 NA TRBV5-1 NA CASTRGRGGFTDTQYF TGCGCCAGCACCCGTGGTCGGGGAGGTTTCACAGATACGCAGTATTTT
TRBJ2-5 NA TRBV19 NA CASSIGRIETQYF TGTGCCAGTAGTATAGGGCGGATAGAGACCCAGTACTTC
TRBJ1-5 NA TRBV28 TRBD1 CASRDRQGQYTQPQHF TGTGCCAGCAGGGACCGACAGGGACAATATACTCAGCCCCAGCATTTT
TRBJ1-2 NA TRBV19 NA CASSIFTETVYGYTF TGTGCCAGTAGTATATTTACTGAGACAGTCTATGGCTACACCTTC
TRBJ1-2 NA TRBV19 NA CASSLRGGFTF TGTGCCAGTAGTCTGCGTGGGGGGTTCACCTTC
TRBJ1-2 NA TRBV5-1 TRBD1 CASSLSQGNYGYTF TGCGCCAGCAGCTTGTCACAGGGGAACTATGGCTACACCTTC
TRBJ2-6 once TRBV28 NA CASSLSGSGANVLTF TGTGCCAGCAGTTTGAGTGGTTCTGGGGCCAACGTCCTGACTTTC
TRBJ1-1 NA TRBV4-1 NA CASSRPLQGYTEAFF TGCGCCAGCAGCCGTCCCCTACAGGGATACACTGAAGCTTTCTTT
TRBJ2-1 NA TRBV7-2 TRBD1 CASSSQTGVGNEQFF TGTGCCAGCAGCTCCCAGACAGGGGTAGGCAATGAGCAGTTCTTC
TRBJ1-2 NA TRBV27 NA CASSYDPRGYGYTF TGTGCCAGCAGTTACGACCCCAGGGGATATGGCTACACCTTC
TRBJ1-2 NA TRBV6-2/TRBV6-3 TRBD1 CASSYSKDRGDYGYTF TGTGCCAGCAGTTACTCGAAGGACAGGGGTGATTATGGCTACACCTTC
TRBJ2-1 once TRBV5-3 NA CARSSIPDSCSYNEQFF TGTGCCAGATCCTCCATCCCCGACTCCTGCTCCTACAATGAGCAGTTCTTC
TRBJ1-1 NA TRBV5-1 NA CASSLGAGNTEAFF TGCGCCAGCAGCTTGGGGGCCGGGAACACTGAAGCTTTCTTT
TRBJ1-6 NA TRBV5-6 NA CASSLRGSGNSPLHF TGTGCCAGCAGCTTAAGGGGATCCGGGAATTCACCCCTCCACTTT
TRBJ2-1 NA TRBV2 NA CASSVMRAPGDEQFF TGTGCCAGCAGTGTAATGAGGGCCCCGGGAGATGAGCAGTTCTTC
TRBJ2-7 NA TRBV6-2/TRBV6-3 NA CASSLQPYEQYF TGTGCCAGCAGCCTACAGCCCTACGAGCAGTACTTC
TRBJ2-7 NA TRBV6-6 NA CASSSRSTGSHYEQYF TGTGCCAGCAGTTCCCGCTCAACAGGGTCTCACTACGAGCAGTACTTC
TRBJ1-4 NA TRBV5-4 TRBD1 CASSRGQGKGYEKLFF TGTGCCAGCAGCCGTGGACAGGGTAAAGGATATGAAAAACTGTTTTTT
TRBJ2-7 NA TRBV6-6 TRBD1 CASRTTGQNYEQYF TGTGCCAGCAGAACAACGGGACAGAACTACGAGCAGTACTTC
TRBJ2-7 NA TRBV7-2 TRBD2 CASSLRAGGLYEQYF TGTGCCAGCAGCTTAAGGGCGGGGGGTCTCTACGAGCAGTACTTC
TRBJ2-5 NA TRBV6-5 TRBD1 CASNTGGWETQYF TGTGCCAGCAACACAGGGGGCTGGGAGACCCAGTACTTC
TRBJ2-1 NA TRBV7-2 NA CASSFQDSSYNEQFF TGTGCCAGCAGCTTTCAGGACAGCTCCTACAATGAGCAGTTCTTC
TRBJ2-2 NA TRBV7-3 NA CASSPRGRTGELFF TGTGCCAGCAGCCCCAGGGGACGGACCGGGGAGCTGTTTTTT
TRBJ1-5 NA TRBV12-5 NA CASGWGVSNQPQHF TGTGCTAGTGGTTGGGGGGTAAGCAATCAGCCCCAGCATTTT
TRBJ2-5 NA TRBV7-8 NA CASSSQLSGRIQETQYF TGTGCCAGCAGCTCTCAATTGAGTGGGCGAATTCAAGAGACCCAGTACTTC